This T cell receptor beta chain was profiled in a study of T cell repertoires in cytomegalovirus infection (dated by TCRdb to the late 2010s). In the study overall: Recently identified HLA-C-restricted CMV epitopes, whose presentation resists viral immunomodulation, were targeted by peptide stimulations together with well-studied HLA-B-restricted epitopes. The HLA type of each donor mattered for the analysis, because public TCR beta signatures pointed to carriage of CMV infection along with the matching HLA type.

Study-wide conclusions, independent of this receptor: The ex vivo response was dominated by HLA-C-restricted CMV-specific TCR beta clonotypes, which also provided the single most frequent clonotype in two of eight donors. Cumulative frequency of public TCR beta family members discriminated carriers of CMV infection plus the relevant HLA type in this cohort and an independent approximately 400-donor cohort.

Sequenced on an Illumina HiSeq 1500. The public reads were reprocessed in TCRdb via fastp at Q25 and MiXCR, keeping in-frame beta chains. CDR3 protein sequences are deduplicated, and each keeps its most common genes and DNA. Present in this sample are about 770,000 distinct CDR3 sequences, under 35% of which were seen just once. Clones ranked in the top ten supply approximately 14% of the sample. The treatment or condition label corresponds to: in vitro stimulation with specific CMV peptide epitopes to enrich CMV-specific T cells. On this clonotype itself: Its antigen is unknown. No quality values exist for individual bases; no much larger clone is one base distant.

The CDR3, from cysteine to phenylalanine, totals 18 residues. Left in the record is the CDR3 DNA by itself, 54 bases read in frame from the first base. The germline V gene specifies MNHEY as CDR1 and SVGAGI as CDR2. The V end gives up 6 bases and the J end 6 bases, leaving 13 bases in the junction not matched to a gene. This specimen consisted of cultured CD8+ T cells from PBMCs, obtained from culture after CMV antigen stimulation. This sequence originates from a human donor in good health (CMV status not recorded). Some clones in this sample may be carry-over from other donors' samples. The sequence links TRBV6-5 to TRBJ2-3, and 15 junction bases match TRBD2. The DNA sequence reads TGTGCCAGCAGCCTGAGGGGGACTAGCGGGGGGCCTGGGGATACGCAGTATTTT. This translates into CASSLRGTSGGPGDTQYF.